The source of this T cell receptor beta chain is a study of T cell responses to AZD1222 COVID-19 vaccine (dated by TCRdb to the early 2020s). Notes on the research overall: AZD1222 recipients whose second dose came at about 4 weeks and those whose second dose came at about 12 weeks were combined into one group, since spike-specific TCR depth and breadth did not differ between the two schedules. Trial participants were enrolled by age into 18-55, 56-69 and 70-plus year subgroups, with roughly 150, 30 and 60 TCR-sequenced participants respectively. TCR sequencing covered over 230 trial participants: 200 to 220 given two doses of AZD1222 and around 25 given two doses of MenACWY control vaccine. Here is what the overall study found, with its caveats: A significant rise in spike-specific TCR breadth and depth was observed after two AZD1222 doses relative to day 0 and relative to MenACWY recipients. Only five or six AZD1222 recipients were SARS-CoV-2 seropositive at baseline, limiting conclusions about previously exposed vaccinees. Nearly half of unique spike-specific TCRs reportedly recognized epitopes outside regions mutated in the B.1.351 and B.1.1.7 variants. Participants were mostly white British and included more females than males, and it was suggested by the authors that clonal diversity may have been underestimated. Because no day 14 peak-response samples were available, the repertoires could be characterized only after the peak T cell response. Vaccine-associated CD4 TCRs spanned the whole spike protein, with dominant responses in regions 160-218 and 743-854. In the small 56-69-year group, the increase in depth fell short of significance, most likely because of low power.

V and J are truncated by 0 bases and 13 bases respectively, leaving an intervening sequence of 22 bases. The CDR3 runs 16 amino acids, cysteine and phenylalanine included. Here the CDR3 DNA is all that survives: 48 bases in frame from base 1. As encoded in the germline V gene (reference sequence), CDR1 is MNHNY while CDR2 is SVGAGI. Reading the label with the study, this specimen's time point is: baseline before first vaccination. Samples from vaccinated people were obtained from the UK trials COV001 and COV002, which included a single-blind randomized controlled phase 2/3 trial of AZD1222 (ChAdOx1 nCoV-19) in healthy adults. For TCRbeta chain sequencing, PBMC samples were collected from trial participants at day 0 and at day 28 after the second dose. The CDR3 regions of human TCRbeta chains were analyzed by immunosequencing. As for the authors' bioinformatics: Repertoire TCRs were matched against a reference library of SARS-CoV-2-specific TCRs generated with the MIRA antigen-specificity platform. Breadth was defined as the fraction of unique TCRs that were SARS-CoV-2-associated, and depth was defined as the fraction of total T cells that were SARS-CoV-2-associated. Using the MIRA data, each spike-specific TCR was mapped to the spike region that the TCR reacts to and placed in a CD4 or CD8 class. Log10-transformed breadth and depth values were compared by one-way ANOVA with Sidak's multiple comparisons tests. TCRdb holds this immuneACCESS table with in-frame rearrangements only. Some clones are missing; in checked studies, unresolved V genes explain under half, and the rest has no known cause. That table gives V, J and clone size, and the DNA gave D and trimming. The sample includes about 130,000 clones, with roughly nine tenths observed a single time. The biggest ten clones account for approximately 2% of the sample.

Note on this clone: Its antigen has not been determined. Per-base qualities were not stored, and no clone one base away is much larger.

Source: peripheral blood, taken on day 0 of AZD1222 vaccination. The TCR comes from an adult in good health. In this chain, TRBV6-6 is recombined with TRBJ2-1, with the D segment possibly TRBD1 or TRBD2, each aligning over 6 bases. The sequenced DNA is TGTGCCAGCAGTTACTCACGCGGGGTAAAGGGGGTGGGTCAGTTCTTC. Translation gives CASSYSRGVKGVGQFF.